The present entry profiles one T cell receptor beta chain with its context. Antigen unknown. These data are taken from a study of T cell responses to AZD1222 COVID-19 vaccine. V dropped 6 bases and J dropped 1 base, with 15 bases sitting between them. CDR3 size: 15 residues. The germline CDR1 and CDR2 sequences are MNHEY and SVGAGI. Sequencing used immunoSEQ multiplex PCR; TCRdb keeps in-frame clones, though not all of them. The sample has around 190,000 clones, 85% to 95% seen once. Whole-study results and caveats: Unmutated variant regions reportedly attract nearly half of all spike-specific TCRs.

Sequencing used peripheral blood, obtained on day 0 of AZD1222 vaccination. The chain uses TRBV6-5 and TRBJ1-1; no clear D gene. The receptor was derived from an adult in good health. This chain's CDR3 is CASSWSGLSNTEAFF. CDR3 coding DNA: TGTGCCAGCAGCTGGAGCGGACTCTCGAACACTGAAGCTTTCTTT.